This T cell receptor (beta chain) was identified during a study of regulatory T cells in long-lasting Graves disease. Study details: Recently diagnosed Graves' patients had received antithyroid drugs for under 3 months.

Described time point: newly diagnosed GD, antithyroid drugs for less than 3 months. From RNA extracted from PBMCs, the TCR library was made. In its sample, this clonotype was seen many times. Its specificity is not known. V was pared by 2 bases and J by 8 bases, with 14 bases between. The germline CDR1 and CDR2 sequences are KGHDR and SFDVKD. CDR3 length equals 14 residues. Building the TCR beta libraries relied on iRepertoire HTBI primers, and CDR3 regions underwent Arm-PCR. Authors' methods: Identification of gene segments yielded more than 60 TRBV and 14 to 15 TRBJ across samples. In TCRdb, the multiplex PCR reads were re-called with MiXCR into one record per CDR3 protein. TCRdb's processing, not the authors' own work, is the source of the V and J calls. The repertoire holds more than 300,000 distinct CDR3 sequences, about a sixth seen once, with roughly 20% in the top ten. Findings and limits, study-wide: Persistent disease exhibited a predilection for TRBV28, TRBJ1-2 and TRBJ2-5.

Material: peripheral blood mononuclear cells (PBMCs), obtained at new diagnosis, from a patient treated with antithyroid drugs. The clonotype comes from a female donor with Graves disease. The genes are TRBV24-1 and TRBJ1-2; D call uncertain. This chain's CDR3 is CATSDSRAADGYTF. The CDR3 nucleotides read TGTGCCACCAGTGATTCAAGGGCAGCTGACGGCTACACCTTC.